The T cell receptor beta chain described here comes from a study of control samples from healthy donors and cancer patients. Profiling relied on immunoSEQ multiplex PCR, and the TCRdb table lists in-frame clones only, not all of them. The table shows about 69,000 clones, with 84% occurring only once. Deletions cut 3 bases from V and 3 bases from J, with 9 bases between. The CDR3 runs 13 residues. Germline CDR1 and CDR2: SGHAT and FQNNGV. The J gene is TRBJ2-7, the V gene TRBV11-2; D is undetermined. The source material was PBMCs. This clonotype was sampled from a woman in her 50s with lung cancer. The CDR3: CASSFDINYEQYF. As DNA, the CDR3 is TGTGCCAGCAGCTTTGACATCAACTACGAGCAGTACTTC.